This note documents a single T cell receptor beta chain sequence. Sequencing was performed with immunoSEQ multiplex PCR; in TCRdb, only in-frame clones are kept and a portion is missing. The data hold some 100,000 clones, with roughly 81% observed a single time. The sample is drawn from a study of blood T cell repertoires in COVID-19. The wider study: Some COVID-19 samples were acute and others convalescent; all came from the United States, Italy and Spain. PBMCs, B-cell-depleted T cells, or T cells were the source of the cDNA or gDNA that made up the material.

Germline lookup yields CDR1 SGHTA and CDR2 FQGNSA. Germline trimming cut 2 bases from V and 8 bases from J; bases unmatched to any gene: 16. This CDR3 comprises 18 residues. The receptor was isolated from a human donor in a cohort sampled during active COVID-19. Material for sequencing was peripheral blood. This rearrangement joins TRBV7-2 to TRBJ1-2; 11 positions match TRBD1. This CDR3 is CASSLRSGQGVGFGGYTF. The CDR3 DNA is TGTGCCAGCAGCTTACGCTCGGGACAGGGGGTGGGATTTGGCGGCTACACCTTC.